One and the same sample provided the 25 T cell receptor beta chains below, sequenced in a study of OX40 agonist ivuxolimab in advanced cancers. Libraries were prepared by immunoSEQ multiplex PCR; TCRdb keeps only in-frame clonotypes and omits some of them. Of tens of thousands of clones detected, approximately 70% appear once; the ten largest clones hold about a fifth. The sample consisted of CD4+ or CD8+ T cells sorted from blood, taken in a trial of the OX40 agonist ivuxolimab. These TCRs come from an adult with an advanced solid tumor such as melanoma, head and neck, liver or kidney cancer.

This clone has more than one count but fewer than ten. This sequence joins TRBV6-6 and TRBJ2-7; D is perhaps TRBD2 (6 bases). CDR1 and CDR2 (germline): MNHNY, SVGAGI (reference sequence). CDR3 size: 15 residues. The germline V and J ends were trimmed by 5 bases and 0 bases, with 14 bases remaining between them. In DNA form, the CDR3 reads TGTGCCAGCAGTGATCTAGCGTCCAGCTCCTACGAGCAGTACTTC. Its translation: CASSDLASSSYEQYF.

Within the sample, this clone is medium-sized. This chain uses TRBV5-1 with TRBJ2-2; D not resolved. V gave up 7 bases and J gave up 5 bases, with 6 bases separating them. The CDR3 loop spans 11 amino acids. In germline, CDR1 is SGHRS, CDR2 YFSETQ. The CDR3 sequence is CASGVTGELFF. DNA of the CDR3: TGCGCCAGCGGGGTGACCGGGGAGCTGTTTTTT.

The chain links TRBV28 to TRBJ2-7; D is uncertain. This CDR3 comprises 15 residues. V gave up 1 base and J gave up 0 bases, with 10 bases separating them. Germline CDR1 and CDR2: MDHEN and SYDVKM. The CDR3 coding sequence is TGTGCCAGCAGTTTATCGACTTTGAGCTCCTACGAGCAGTACTTC. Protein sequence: CASSLSTLSSYEQYF.

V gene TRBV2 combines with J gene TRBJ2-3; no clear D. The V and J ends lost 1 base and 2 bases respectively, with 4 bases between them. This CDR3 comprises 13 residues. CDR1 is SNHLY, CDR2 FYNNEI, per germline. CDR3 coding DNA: TGTGCCAGCAGTGAAGAGCACACAGATACGCAGTATTTT. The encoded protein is CASSEEHTDTQYF.

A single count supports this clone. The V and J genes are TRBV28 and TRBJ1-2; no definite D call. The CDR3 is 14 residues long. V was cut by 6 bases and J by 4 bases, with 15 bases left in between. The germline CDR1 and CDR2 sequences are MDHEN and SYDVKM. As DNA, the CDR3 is TGTGCCAGCAGCCTACCGCAGGCAGCCTATGGCTACACCTTC. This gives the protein CASSLPQAAYGYTF.

The CDR3 DNA sequence: TGCGCCAGCAGCCTCCATGAGCGGGGGAGCCTCGAGCAGTACTTC. This encodes CASSLHERGSLEQYF. The gene calls are TRBV4-1 and TRBJ2-7; 8 bases agree with TRBD2. The CDR3 is 15 amino acids. The V gene's germline CDR1 is MGHRA and CDR2 YSYEKL. V lost 4 bases, J lost 6 bases, and 11 bases stayed unmatched.

The CDR3: CASSPGQSPYEQYF. Here the CDR3 DNA reads TGTGCCAGCAGCCCCGGACAGAGCCCCTACGAGCAGTACTTC. The chain links TRBV11-3 to TRBJ2-7; D is perhaps TRBD1 (6 bases). V lost 5 bases and J lost 2, with 13 bases in between. The germline CDR1 and CDR2 sequences are SGHNT and YENEEA. The CDR3 loop spans 14 amino acids.

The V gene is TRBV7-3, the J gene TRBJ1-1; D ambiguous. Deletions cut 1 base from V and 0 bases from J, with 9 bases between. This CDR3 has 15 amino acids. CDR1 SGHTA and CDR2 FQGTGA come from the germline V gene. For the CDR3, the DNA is TGTGCCAGCAGCTTAAGTTTTGGACTGAACACTGAAGCTTTCTTT. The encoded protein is CASSLSFGLNTEAFF.

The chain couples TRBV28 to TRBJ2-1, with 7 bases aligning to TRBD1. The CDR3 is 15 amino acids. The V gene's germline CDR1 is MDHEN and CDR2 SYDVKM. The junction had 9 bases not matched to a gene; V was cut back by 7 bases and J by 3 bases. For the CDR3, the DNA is TGTGCCAGCACCTCCGGGACAGCGCGCTACAATGAGCAGTTCTTC. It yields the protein CASTSGTARYNEQFF.

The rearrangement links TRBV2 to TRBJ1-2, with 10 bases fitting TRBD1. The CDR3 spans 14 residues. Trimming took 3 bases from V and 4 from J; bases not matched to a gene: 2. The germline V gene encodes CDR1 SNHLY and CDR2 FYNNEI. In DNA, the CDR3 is TGTGCCAGCAGTGAGACAGGGGGCCGCTATGGCTACACCTTC. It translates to CASSETGGRYGYTF.

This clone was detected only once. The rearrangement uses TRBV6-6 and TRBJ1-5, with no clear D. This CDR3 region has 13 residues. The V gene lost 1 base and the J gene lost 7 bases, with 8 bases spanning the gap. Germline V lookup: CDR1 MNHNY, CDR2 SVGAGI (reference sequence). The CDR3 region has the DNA TGTGCCAGCAGTTACTTACGGGGACAGCCCCAGCATTTT. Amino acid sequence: CASSYLRGQPQHF.

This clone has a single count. CDR3 region: CSVEDLAGMYTDTQYF. For the CDR3, the DNA is TGCAGCGTTGAAGACTTAGCGGGGATGTACACAGATACGCAGTATTTT. The chain uses TRBV29-1 and TRBJ2-3; 8 bases agree with TRBD2. The CDR3 runs to 16 residues. The V segment lost 0 bases and the J segment 2 bases; nucleotides outside the gene matches: 7. Germline V gene data show CDR1 as SQVTM and CDR2 as ANQGSEA.

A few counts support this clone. The CDR3 DNA is TGTGCCAGCAGCGTAGGTCAACCCGGGGAGCTGTTTTTT. Residues: CASSVGQPGELFF. The chain uses TRBV9 and TRBJ2-2; D gene uncertain. From germline, CDR1 is SGDLS and CDR2 YYNGEE. The CDR3 is 13 residues long. Trimming pared 0 bases from V and 6 bases from J, leaving 6 bases between.

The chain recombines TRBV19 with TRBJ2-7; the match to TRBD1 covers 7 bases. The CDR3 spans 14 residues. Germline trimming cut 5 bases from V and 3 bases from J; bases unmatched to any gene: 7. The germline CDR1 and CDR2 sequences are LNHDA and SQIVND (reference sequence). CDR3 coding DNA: TGTGCCAGTAGTCCCACAGGGGTGGTCTACGAGCAGTACTTC. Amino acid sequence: CASSPTGVVYEQYF.

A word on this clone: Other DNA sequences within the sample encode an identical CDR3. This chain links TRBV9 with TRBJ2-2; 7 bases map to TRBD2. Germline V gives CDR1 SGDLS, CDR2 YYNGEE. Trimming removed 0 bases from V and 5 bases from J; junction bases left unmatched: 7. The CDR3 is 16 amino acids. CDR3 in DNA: TGTGCCAGCAGCGTAGATTTGGGGGGGGTGACCGGGGAGCTGTTTTTT. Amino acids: CASSVDLGGVTGELFF.

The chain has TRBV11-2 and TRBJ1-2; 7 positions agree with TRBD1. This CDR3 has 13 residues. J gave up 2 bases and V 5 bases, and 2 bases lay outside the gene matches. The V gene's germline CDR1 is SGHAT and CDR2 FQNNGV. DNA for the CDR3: TGTGCCAGCAGCCCGACAGGGAACTATGGCTACACCTTC. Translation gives CASSPTGNYGYTF.

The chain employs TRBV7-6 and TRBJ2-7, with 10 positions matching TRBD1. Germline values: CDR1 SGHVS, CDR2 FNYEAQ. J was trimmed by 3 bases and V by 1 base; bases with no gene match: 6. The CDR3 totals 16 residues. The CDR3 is CASSLGTGGPHYEQYF. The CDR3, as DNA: TGTGCCAGCAGCTTAGGGACAGGGGGTCCCCACTACGAGCAGTACTTC.

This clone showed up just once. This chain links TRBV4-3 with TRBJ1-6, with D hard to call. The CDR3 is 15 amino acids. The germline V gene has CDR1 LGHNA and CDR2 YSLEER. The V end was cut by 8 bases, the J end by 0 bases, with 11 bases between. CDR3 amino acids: CASPQGSSYNSPLHF. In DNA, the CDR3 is TGCGCCAGCCCCCAAGGGAGCTCCTATAATTCACCCCTCCACTTT.

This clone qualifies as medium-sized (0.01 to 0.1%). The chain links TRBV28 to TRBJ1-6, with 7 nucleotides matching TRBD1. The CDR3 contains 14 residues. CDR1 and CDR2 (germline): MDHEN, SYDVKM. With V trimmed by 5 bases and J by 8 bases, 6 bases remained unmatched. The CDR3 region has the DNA TGTGCCAGCAGTGAGACAGGGATGGATTCACCCCTCCACTTT. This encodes CASSETGMDSPLHF.

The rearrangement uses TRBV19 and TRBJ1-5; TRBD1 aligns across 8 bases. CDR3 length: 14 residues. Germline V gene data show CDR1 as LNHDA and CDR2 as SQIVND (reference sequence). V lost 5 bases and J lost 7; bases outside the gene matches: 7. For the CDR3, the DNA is TGTGCCAGTAGTGCTTGGACAGGGACACAGCCCCAGCATTTT. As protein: CASSAWTGTQPQHF.

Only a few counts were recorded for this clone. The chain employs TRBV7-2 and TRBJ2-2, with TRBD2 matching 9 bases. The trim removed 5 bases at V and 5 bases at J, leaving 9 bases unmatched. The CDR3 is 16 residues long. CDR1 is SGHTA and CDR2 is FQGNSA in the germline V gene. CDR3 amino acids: CASSLALAGPTGELFF. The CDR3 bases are TGTGCCAGCAGCCTCGCGCTAGCGGGGCCAACCGGGGAGCTGTTTTTT.

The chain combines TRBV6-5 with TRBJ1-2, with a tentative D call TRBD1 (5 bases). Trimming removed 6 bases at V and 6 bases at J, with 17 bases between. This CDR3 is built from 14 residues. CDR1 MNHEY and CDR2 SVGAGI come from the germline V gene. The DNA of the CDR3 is TGTGCCAGCAGCCCCACGGGACCCGCAAATGGCTACACCTTC. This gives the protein CASSPTGPANGYTF.

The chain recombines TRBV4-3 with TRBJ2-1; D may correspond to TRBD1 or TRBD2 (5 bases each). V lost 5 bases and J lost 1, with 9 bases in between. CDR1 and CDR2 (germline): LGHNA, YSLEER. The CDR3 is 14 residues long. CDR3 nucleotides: TGCGCCAGCAGCGGGACGGCATCCTACAATGAGCAGTTCTTC. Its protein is CASSGTASYNEQFF.

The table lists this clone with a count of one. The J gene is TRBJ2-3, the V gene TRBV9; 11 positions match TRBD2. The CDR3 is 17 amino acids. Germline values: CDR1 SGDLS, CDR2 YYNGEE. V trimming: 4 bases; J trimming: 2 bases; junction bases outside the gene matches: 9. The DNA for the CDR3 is TGTGCCAGCAGCCTCCTTATAGCGGGGGGGCTCACAGATACGCAGTATTTT. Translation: CASSLLIAGGLTDTQYF.

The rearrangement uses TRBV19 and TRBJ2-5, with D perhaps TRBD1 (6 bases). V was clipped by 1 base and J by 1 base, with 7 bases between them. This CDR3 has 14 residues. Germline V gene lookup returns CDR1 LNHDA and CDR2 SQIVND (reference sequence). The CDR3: CASSIGQVQETQYF. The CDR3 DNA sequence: TGTGCCAGTAGTATAGGACAGGTCCAAGAGACCCAGTACTTC. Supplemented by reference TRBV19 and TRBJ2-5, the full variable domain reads DGGITQSPKYLFRKEGQNVTLSCEQNLNHDAMYWYRQDPGQGLRLIYYSQIVNDFQKGDIAEGYSVSREKKESFPLTVTSAQKNPTAFYLCASSIGQVQETQYFGPGTRLLVL.